This T cell receptor beta chain comes out of a study of somatic mutations in cytotoxic T cells in rheumatoid arthritis. The CDR3 sequence is 15 residues long. Losses at the gene ends were 5 bases for V and 7 bases for J; bases not matched to a gene: 6. CDR1 SGHKS and CDR2 YYEKEE come from the germline V gene (reference sequence). Only in-frame clones appear in the TCRdb table, and some are missing; sequencing was by immunoSEQ multiplex PCR. The sample contains about 15,000 clones, over 60% of which appear only once. The sequence came from an adult with rheumatoid arthritis. This chain connects TRBV5-5 to TRBJ2-1; 13 bases map to TRBD2. Sequenced input: CD8+ T cells sorted from blood. The CDR3: CASRLLAGGLNEQFF. In DNA form, the CDR3 reads TGTGCCAGCAGATTACTAGCGGGGGGGCTTAATGAGCAGTTCTTC.